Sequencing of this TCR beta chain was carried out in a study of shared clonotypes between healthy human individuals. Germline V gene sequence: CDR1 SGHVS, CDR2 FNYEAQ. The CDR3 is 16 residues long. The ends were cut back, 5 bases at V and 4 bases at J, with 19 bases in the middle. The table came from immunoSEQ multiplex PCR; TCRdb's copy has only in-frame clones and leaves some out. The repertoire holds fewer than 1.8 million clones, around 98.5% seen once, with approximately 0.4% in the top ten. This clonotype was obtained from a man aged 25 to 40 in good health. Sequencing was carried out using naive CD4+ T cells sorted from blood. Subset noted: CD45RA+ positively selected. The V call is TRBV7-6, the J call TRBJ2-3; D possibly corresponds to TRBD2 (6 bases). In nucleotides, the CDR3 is TGTGCCAGCAGCCCCACGATGGGGGGAAGTGCAGATACGCAGTATTTT. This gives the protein CASSPTMGGSADTQYF.